Presented here are 23 T cell receptor beta chains from one specimen sequenced in a study of shared clonotypes between healthy human individuals. Profiling relied on immunoSEQ multiplex PCR, and the TCRdb table lists in-frame clones only, not all of them. The sample has over a million clones; around three quarters are singletons. The sample consisted of memory CD4+ T cells from PBMCs. Subset: CD45RA-negative fraction. The receptors stem from a man younger than 35 in good health. Some clones in this sample may be carry-over from other donors' samples.

Many counts were recorded for this clone. The sample contains more than one DNA sequence encoding this CDR3. The genes are TRBV7-2 and TRBJ2-1; D may be TRBD2 (8 bases). The V end was cut by 7 bases, the J end by 7 bases, with 23 bases between. CDR3 size: 16 residues. The germline V gene encodes CDR1 SGHTA and CDR2 FQGNSA. The CDR3 DNA sequence: TGTGCCAGCACCCAAGGAGGGGGCGGGAGGTTTAATGAGCAGTTCTTC. It yields the protein CASTQGGGGRFNEQFF. The full variable domain, with the rest looked up from reference TRBV7-2 and TRBJ2-1, is GAGVSQSPSNKVTEKGKDVELRCDPISGHTALYWYRQSLGQGLEFLIYFQGNSAPDKSGLPSDRFSAERTGGSVSTLTIQRTQQEDSAVYLCASTQGGGGRFNEQFFGPGTRLTVL.

This clone came up a few times. V usage is TRBV18 and J usage is TRBJ1-1; maybe TRBD1 (5 bases). Germline CDR1 KGHSH, CDR2 LQKENI. The CDR3 consists of 13 residues. Trimming cost V 8 bases and J 4 bases, with 14 bases left between them. In DNA form, the CDR3 reads TGTGCCAGCCGACAGATACTGGGCACTGAAGCTTTCTTT. This gives the protein CASRQILGTEAFF.

The CDR3 here is CASSMVLPQSRANVLTF. Here the CDR3 DNA reads TGTGCCAGCAGCATGGTACTGCCACAAAGTCGGGCCAACGTCCTGACTTTC. V is TRBV7-7 and J is TRBJ2-6; the D is unclear. Germline CDR1 and CDR2: SSHAT and FNYEAQ (reference sequence). The CDR3 is made up of 17 amino acids. V was clipped by 5 bases and J by 5 bases, with 19 bases between them.

The rearrangement joins TRBV7-3 to TRBJ2-7; tentative D call: TRBD2 (5 bases). Deletions cut 2 bases from V and 3 bases from J, with 14 bases between. Germline V lookup: CDR1 SGHTA, CDR2 FQGTGA. The CDR3 covers 15 residues. As DNA, the CDR3 is TGTGCCAGCAGCTTACTAGCTCTGACCCACTACGAGCAGTACTTC. Translation gives CASSLLALTHYEQYF.

V is TRBV5-5 and J is TRBJ1-2; 8 nucleotides align to TRBD1. The V segment lost 0 bases and the J segment 0 bases; nucleotides outside the gene matches: 4. The CDR3 has 16 residues. In germline, CDR1 is SGHKS, CDR2 YYEKEE (reference sequence). The CDR3 nucleotides read TGTGCCAGCAGCTTGGCCGGGACAGGTACTAACTATGGCTACACCTTC. This codes for CASSLAGTGTNYGYTF.

The chain uses TRBV6-5 and TRBJ2-2; D assignment may be TRBD1 or TRBD2 (6 bases each). This CDR3 comprises 14 residues. The germline V and J ends were trimmed by 10 bases and 5 bases, with 17 bases remaining between them. Germline lookup yields CDR1 MNHEY and CDR2 SVGAGI. The CDR3 reads CATHEGGRTGELFF. Here the CDR3 DNA reads TGTGCCACGCATGAGGGGGGAAGAACCGGGGAGCTGTTTTTT.

Remarks on this clone: Different DNA sequences within this sample yield the same CDR3. This chain connects TRBV6-4 to TRBJ1-1; D unresolved. The germline V gene has CDR1 MRHNA and CDR2 SNTAGT. V lost 3 bases and J lost 0, with 5 bases in between. The CDR3 is made up of 13 amino acids. The CDR3 loop is CASSEIMNTEAFF. Here the CDR3 DNA reads TGTGCCAGCAGTGAAATAATGAACACTGAAGCTTTCTTT.

There are many counts of this clone. Distinct nucleotide sequences in the sample also encode this CDR3. The rearrangement links TRBV7-2 to TRBJ2-2; no firm D call. This CDR3 is 12 amino acids long. Germline V lookup: CDR1 SGHTA, CDR2 FQGNSA. V was cut by 5 bases and J by 7 bases, with 8 bases left in between. The CDR3 loop is CASSLLGGELFF. As DNA, the CDR3 is TGTGCCAGCAGCCTGCTGGGCGGGGAGCTGTTTTTT.

The chain is built from TRBV18 and TRBJ1-3, with 9 bases identical to TRBD1. CDR3 length equals 16 residues. V shed 2 bases, J shed 2 bases, and the junction held 4 bases outside the gene matches. The germline V gene has CDR1 KGHSH and CDR2 LQKENI. CDR3 amino acids: CASSPEQGAAGNTIYF. CDR3 sequence (DNA): TGTGCCAGCTCACCAGAACAGGGGGCTGCTGGAAACACCATATATTTT.

The chain has TRBV5-1 and TRBJ2-7; D perhaps matches TRBD1 (5 bases). This CDR3 has 15 residues. Per germline, CDR1 SGHRS and CDR2 YFSETQ. V was trimmed by 0 bases and J by 4 bases, leaving 14 bases between them. This CDR3 reads CASSLDQPTVYEQYF. The CDR3 DNA follows: TGCGCCAGCAGCTTGGATCAGCCGACAGTTTACGAGCAGTACTTC.

The rearrangement links TRBV28 to TRBJ2-1, with D maybe TRBD2 (7 bases). Germline CDR1 is MDHEN and CDR2 is SYDVKM. The V end lost 8 bases, the J end lost 7 bases, and 27 bases lay between the germline ends. There are 17 residues in the CDR3. CDR3 bases: TGTGCCAGCGTATCAACCCCCGGGACTATCGGACAGAATGAGCAGTTCTTC. Translating it yields CASVSTPGTIGQNEQFF.

The chain has TRBV7-8 and TRBJ1-3; TRBD1 is a possible D gene (5 bases). Trimming pared 7 bases from V and 2 bases from J, leaving 9 bases between. The germline gives CDR1 SGHVS, CDR2 FQNEAQ. The CDR3 contains 13 residues. This CDR3 reads CASNQGPGNTIYF. The CDR3 coding sequence is TGTGCCAGCAACCAGGGTCCTGGAAACACCATATATTTT. Based on the CDR3 plus reference TRBV7-8 and TRBJ1-3, the full variable domain is GAGVSQSPRYKVAKRGQDVALRCDPISGHVSLFWYQQALGQGPEFLTYFQNEAQLDKSGLPSDRFFAERPEGSVSTLKIQRTQQEDSAVYLCASNQGPGNTIYFGEGSWLTVV.

The chain has TRBV9 and TRBJ1-3; 11 positions match TRBD1. Germline CDR1 SGDLS, CDR2 YYNGEE. V was clipped by 2 bases and J by 4 bases; unmatched bases: 11. The CDR3 has 18 residues. In DNA, the CDR3 is TGTGCCAGCAGCGTGATCGGGACAGGGGGTTCTCTGGGAAACACCATATATTTT. Encoded protein: CASSVIGTGGSLGNTIYF.

This chain uses TRBV6-1 with TRBJ2-3; 9 bases are a match to TRBD1. Germline V gene lookup returns CDR1 MNHNS and CDR2 SASEGT. With 8 bases clipped from V and 0 bases from J, the junction kept 0 bases outside the gene matches. The CDR3 loop spans 13 amino acids. In DNA, the CDR3 is TGTGCCAGCGACAGGGGGAGCACAGATACGCAGTATTTT. This codes for CASDRGSTDTQYF.

This clone came up a few times. The chain employs TRBV7-8 and TRBJ1-5, with D perhaps TRBD1 (5 bases). Trimming took off 4 bases at V and 6 bases at J, with 16 bases between the two ends. Germline-derived CDR1 and CDR2 are SGHVS and FQNEAQ. There are 15 residues in the CDR3. This chain's CDR3 is CASSSFGGIGQPQHF. The DNA of the CDR3 is TGTGCCAGCAGCTCTTTTGGGGGGATAGGTCAGCCCCAGCATTTT.

This clone was counted a few times. J is TRBJ1-1 and V is TRBV29-1; D is perhaps TRBD1 (6 bases). Trimming cost V 5 bases and J 0 bases, with 10 bases left between them. The CDR3 spans 13 residues. Germline V gene data show CDR1 as SQVTM and CDR2 as ANQGSEA. CDR3 in DNA: TGCAGCGTTAGAAGACAGGTGAACACTGAAGCTTTCTTT. Protein sequence: CSVRRQVNTEAFF.

Concerning this clone itself: Different DNA sequences within this sample yield the same CDR3. CDR3 sequence: CSVAGQGGTDTQYF. For the CDR3, the DNA is TGCAGCGTAGCGGGACAGGGGGGCACAGATACGCAGTATTTT. J is TRBJ2-3 and V is TRBV29-1; 11 bases are shared with TRBD1. The junction had 3 bases not matched to a gene; V was cut back by 6 bases and J by 1 base. Germline V gene lookup returns CDR1 SQVTM and CDR2 ANQGSEA. The CDR3 totals 14 residues.

This chain joins TRBV28 and TRBJ2-3; TRBD2 matches at 16 bases. CDR1 is MDHEN and CDR2 is SYDVKM in the germline V gene. The CDR3 sequence is 20 residues long. V shed 7 bases and J 4 bases; nucleotides not matched to a gene: 17. The CDR3 coding sequence is TGTGCCAGCACCATCCCTCCGGGACTAGCGGGAGGGCCTCCCCCAGATACGCAGTATTTT. This codes for CASTIPPGLAGGPPPDTQYF.

The J gene is TRBJ1-1, the V gene TRBV18; 8 bases agree with TRBD1. The CDR3 extends over 15 amino acids. The germline V gene encodes CDR1 KGHSH and CDR2 LQKENI. The ends lost 3 bases at V and 1 base at J; junction bases unmatched: 4. The CDR3 sequence: CASSPMTGANTEAFF. The CDR3 region has the DNA TGTGCCAGCTCACCCATGACAGGGGCGAACACTGAAGCTTTCTTT. The full variable domain, completed using reference TRBV18 and TRBJ1-1, is NAGVMQNPRHLVRRRGQEARLRCSPMKGHSHVYWYRQLPEEGLKFMVYLQKENIIDESGMPKERFSAEFPKEGPSILRIQQVVRGDSAAYFCASSPMTGANTEAFFGQGTRLTVV.

The genes are TRBV5-1 and TRBJ2-2; 10 nucleotides agree with TRBD1. CDR3 length equals 17 residues. The germline CDR1 and CDR2 sequences are SGHRS and YFSETQ. The V gene end was trimmed by 4 bases and the J gene end by 3 bases; junction bases not matched to a gene: 9. For the CDR3, the DNA is TGCGCCAGCAGCCCTGGACCGGACAGGGGGGACACCGGGGAGCTGTTTTTT. It is translated as CASSPGPDRGDTGELFF.

This sequence joins TRBV7-3 and TRBJ1-3; no firm D call. V dropped 1 base and J dropped 2 bases, with 3 bases sitting between them. This CDR3 has 13 amino acids. Germline CDR1 SGHTA, CDR2 FQGTGA. The CDR3 region has the DNA TGTGCCAGCAGCTTAAGTACTGGAAACACCATATATTTT. It encodes CASSLSTGNTIYF. Full variable domain (missing parts from reference TRBV7-3 and TRBJ1-3): GAGVSQTPSNKVTEKGKYVELRCDPISGHTALYWYRQSLGQGPEFLIYFQGTGAADDSGLPNDRFFAVRPEGSVSTLKIQRTERGDSAVYLCASSLSTGNTIYFGEGSWLTVV.

The chain is built from TRBV5-1 and TRBJ1-4; D remains unclear. Germline values: CDR1 SGHRS, CDR2 YFSETQ. The CDR3 has 15 residues. The V end lost 4 bases, the J end lost 0 bases, and 10 bases lay between the germline ends. In nucleotides, the CDR3 is TGCGCCAGCAGCCGGGATCCAACAACTAATGAAAAACTGTTTTTT. Amino acids: CASSRDPTTNEKLFF.

As to this clone: This may come from a read error, since a much larger clone is one base off. The rearrangement joins TRBV27 to TRBJ2-7; no firm D call. The ends were cut back, 1 base at V and 3 bases at J, with 1 base in the middle. Per germline, CDR1 MNHEY and CDR2 SMNVEV (reference sequence). The CDR3 length is 11 residues. DNA for the CDR3: TGTGCCAGCAGTTTATTCTACGAGCAGTACTTC. Protein sequence: CASSLFYEQYF.